These T cell receptor beta chains were read from a single sample in a study of T cells after yellow fever vaccination. TCRdb ran MiXCR on the 5' RACE reads and lists one entry per CDR3 protein. The repertoire holds about 320,000 distinct CDR3 sequences, around 6.8% seen once, with roughly a sixth in the top ten. The source material was PBMCs, sampled more than 40 days after the first yellow fever vaccination. All receptors come from a man aged 18 to 35 who received the YFV17D yellow fever vaccine. The CDR3 runs from the conserved cysteine through the conserved F or W. The order of the fields is D gene, V gene, J gene, clone size, CDR3 DNA, CDR3 protein. The D gene is left open where the match is weak. Clone size is stated in some rows and not others, as once, few, many or a class when expanded.

D: -; V: TRBV19; J: TRBJ1-5; size: -; DNA: TGTGCCAGTAGTAACCTCAATCAGCCCCAGCATTTT; CDR3: CASSNLNQPQHF
D: -; V: TRBV6-2/TRBV6-3; J: TRBJ1-6; size: -; DNA: TGTGCCAGCAGCCCGAATAATTCACCCCTCCACTTT; CDR3: CASSPNNSPLHF
D: -; V: TRBV12-3/TRBV12-4; J: TRBJ1-4; size: many; DNA: TGTGCCAGCAGTCCAGGGTACAATGAAAAACTGTTTTTT; CDR3: CASSPGYNEKLFF
D: -; V: TRBV18; J: TRBJ2-5; size: few; DNA: TGTGCCAGCTCACCACCCCCAGGCTCCCAAGAGACCCAGTACTTC; CDR3: CASSPPPGSQETQYF
D: -; V: TRBV19; J: TRBJ1-1; size: -; DNA: TGTGCCAGTAGTAGACAAAACACAGTGGGAGCTTTCTTT; CDR3: CASSRQNTVGAFF
D: TRBD1; V: TRBV9; J: TRBJ2-2; size: few; DNA: TGTGCCAGCAGCGTAGGTAGACAGGGATTAGGGGAGCTGTTTTTT; CDR3: CASSVGRQGLGELFF
D: -; V: TRBV20-1; J: TRBJ2-1; size: -; DNA: TGCAGTGCTAGCACCGGGGAAGCAAGCTCCTACAATGAGCAGTTCTTC; CDR3: CSASTGEASSYNEQFF
D: TRBD1; V: TRBV4-3; J: TRBJ2-7; size: -; DNA: TGCGCCAGCAGCCAAGCGGGGACAGGGGCCTACGAGCAGTACTTC; CDR3: CASSQAGTGAYEQYF
D: TRBD2; V: TRBV10-3; J: TRBJ2-7; size: -; DNA: TGTGCCATCAAGTCTAGCGGGGCTAGCTCCTACGAGCAGTACTTC; CDR3: CAIKSSGASSYEQYF
D: -; V: TRBV6-2/TRBV6-3; J: TRBJ2-1; size: many; DNA: TGTGCCAGCAGGCCCAGGGGCGGCGGCACCTACAATGAGCAGTTCTTC; CDR3: CASRPRGGGTYNEQFF
D: TRBD1; V: TRBV20-1; J: TRBJ1-2; size: -; DNA: TGCAGTGCTAGCTTTACAGGGGCCTATGGCTACACCTTC; CDR3: CSASFTGAYGYTF
D: TRBD1; V: TRBV13; J: TRBJ1-1; size: -; DNA: TGTGCCAGCAGCCGAGGGATGAATCCGACAGGGAGAGACGTGATGGTTTCCCCTGAAGCTTTCTTT; CDR3: CASSRGMNPTGRDVMVSPEAFF
D: -; V: TRBV12-3/TRBV12-4; J: TRBJ1-2; size: -; DNA: TGTGCCAGCTCCCCGAGTTATTCTAACTATGGCTACACCTTC; CDR3: CASSPSYSNYGYTF
D: TRBD1; V: TRBV12-3/TRBV12-4; J: TRBJ1-2; size: -; DNA: TGTGCCAGCAGACCCGGGACAGGGATAATTGGTGGCTACACCTTC; CDR3: CASRPGTGIIGGYTF
D: -; V: TRBV5-1; J: TRBJ1-4; size: -; DNA: TGCGCCAGCAGCTGGGTTACGGGGGCCTTAGGGGAAAAACTGTTTTTT; CDR3: CASSWVTGALGEKLFF
D: TRBD1; V: TRBV7-3; J: TRBJ2-3; size: -; DNA: TGTGCCAGCAGCTTAATGGCAGGGGGCGCGACAGATACGCAGTATTTT; CDR3: CASSLMAGGATDTQYF
D: -; V: TRBV29-1; J: TRBJ1-5; size: -; DNA: TGCAGCGTTGAAGAGGGGGGCGCGGTCCAGCATTTT; CDR3: CSVEEGGAVQHF
D: -; V: TRBV2; J: TRBJ1-2; size: few; DNA: TGTGCCAGCAGTGAAGCGGACTATGGCTACACCTTC; CDR3: CASSEADYGYTF
D: -; V: TRBV6-5; J: TRBJ1-2; size: -; DNA: TGTGCCAGCAGTTCCGAGGGCTACACCTTC; CDR3: CASSSEGYTF
D: TRBD2; V: TRBV6-5; J: TRBJ2-7; size: -; DNA: TGTGCCAGCAGTCCCGGGGAGGGTTACGAGCAGTACTTC; CDR3: CASSPGEGYEQYF
D: TRBD2; V: TRBV4-2; J: TRBJ2-5; size: many; DNA: TGTGCCAGCAGCCCCCCCCGCGCGGGGGGGGAGGAGACCCAGTACTTC; CDR3: CASSPPRAGGEETQYF
D: -; V: TRBV18; J: TRBJ2-5; size: -; DNA: TGTGCCAGCTCGGGGGGTTATGGAGAGACCCAGTACTTC; CDR3: CASSGGYGETQYF
D: -; V: TRBV6-2/TRBV6-3; J: TRBJ2-3; size: few; DNA: TGTGCCAGCATACCGGGGCACTTCACAGATACGCAGTATTTT; CDR3: CASIPGHFTDTQYF
D: -; V: TRBV12-3/TRBV12-4; J: TRBJ2-1; size: -; DNA: TGTGCCAGCGGTTTAGGGGGGGGGCAAAATGAGCAGTTCTTC; CDR3: CASGLGGGQNEQFF
D: -; V: TRBV27; J: TRBJ1-1; size: few; DNA: TGTGCCAGCAGTCCCCCCCTTTGGACAGCCAACACTGAAGCTTTCTTT; CDR3: CASSPPLWTANTEAFF
D: -; V: TRBV5-4; J: TRBJ2-3; size: -; DNA: TGTGCCAGCAGCTTGGTAGGCAGGGACGCAGATACGCAGTATTTT; CDR3: CASSLVGRDADTQYF
D: -; V: TRBV27; J: TRBJ1-1; size: few; DNA: TGTGCCAGCAGTTTCCTGGGGCGCGGCACTGAAGCTTTCTTT; CDR3: CASSFLGRGTEAFF
D: -; V: TRBV5-5; J: TRBJ2-5; size: -; DNA: TGTGCCAGCAGCTTGGGGCAATTCGTGACGACCCAGTACTTC; CDR3: CASSLGQFVTTQYF
D: -; V: TRBV3-1; J: TRBJ2-1; size: few; DNA: TGTGCCAGCAGCCAACGCCTAGGTAACAATGAGCAGTTCTTC; CDR3: CASSQRLGNNEQFF
D: -; V: TRBV7-8; J: TRBJ1-1; size: -; DNA: TGTGCCAGCAGCTCCTCAGGGATGGTAACTGAAGCTTTCTTT; CDR3: CASSSSGMVTEAFF
D: -; V: TRBV10-3; J: TRBJ2-5; size: many; DNA: TGTGCCATCAGTGAGTCTTACCGAAATATTCAAGAGACCCAGTACTTC; CDR3: CAISESYRNIQETQYF
D: TRBD2; V: TRBV9; J: TRBJ2-2; size: -; DNA: TGTGCCAGCAGCGTAGCTAGGGCGGGAGTCACCGGGGAGCTGTTTTTT; CDR3: CASSVARAGVTGELFF
D: -; V: TRBV24-1; J: TRBJ1-5; size: -; DNA: TGTGCCAATCCGGCCCGGCAGGGTCCCGGCAATCAGCCCCAGCATTTT; CDR3: CANPARQGPGNQPQHF
D: TRBD1; V: TRBV14; J: TRBJ1-4; size: many; DNA: TGTGCCAGCAGCCAAAGCCCCCAGGGGGTAAATGAAAAACTGTTTTTT; CDR3: CASSQSPQGVNEKLFF
D: TRBD1; V: TRBV5-5; J: TRBJ2-1; size: many; DNA: TGTGCCAGCAGCCAGGGGACAGGGGGCCAATACAATGAGCAGTTCTTC; CDR3: CASSQGTGGQYNEQFF
D: -; V: TRBV7-2; J: TRBJ2-2; size: many; DNA: TGTGCCAGCAGCTTGCGAAGGGAGACGACCGGGGAGCTGTTTTTT; CDR3: CASSLRRETTGELFF
D: -; V: TRBV5-1; J: TRBJ1-1; size: many; DNA: TGCGCCAGCAGCTTGGTTCTGGGAGGCATGAACACTGAAGCTTTCTTT; CDR3: CASSLVLGGMNTEAFF
D: TRBD1; V: TRBV12-3/TRBV12-4; J: TRBJ2-3; size: -; DNA: TGTGCCAGCAGTTCCAATACAGGGGGGCCAGATACGCAGTATTTT; CDR3: CASSSNTGGPDTQYF
D: -; V: TRBV20-1; J: TRBJ2-1; size: -; DNA: TGCAGTGCTAGAGCGACCCTCTCTGGTGAGCAGTTCTTC; CDR3: CSARATLSGEQFF
D: -; V: TRBV20-1; J: TRBJ2-3; size: few; DNA: TGCAGTGCAAAGTTGATAGTCACAGATACGCAGTATTTT; CDR3: CSAKLIVTDTQYF
D: TRBD1; V: TRBV19; J: TRBJ2-1; size: -; DNA: TGTGCCAGTAGTTTACAGGGGCCCCGGGGGCAGTTCTTC; CDR3: CASSLQGPRGQFF
D: -; V: TRBV14; J: TRBJ1-1; size: few; DNA: TGTGCCAGCAACCGAGACCCCTCCCTTGGAGCTTTCTTT; CDR3: CASNRDPSLGAFF
D: TRBD2; V: TRBV7-7; J: TRBJ2-5; size: many; DNA: TGTGCCAGCAGCTTAGGCCTAGCGGGGGCCGGGGAGACCCAGTACTTC; CDR3: CASSLGLAGAGETQYF
D: TRBD2; V: TRBV28; J: TRBJ2-5; size: few; DNA: TGTGCCAGCACCCCTAGCGGGGGTTTGCAAGAGACCCAGTACTTC; CDR3: CASTPSGGLQETQYF
D: TRBD2; V: TRBV4-1; J: TRBJ2-1; size: many; DNA: TGCGCCAGCAGCCAAGAATGGACTAGCGCTTACAATGAGCAGTTCTTC; CDR3: CASSQEWTSAYNEQFF
D: -; V: TRBV5-1; J: TRBJ2-7; size: -; DNA: TGCGCCAGCAGCTTAATAGGGAAAACCTACGAGCAGTACTTC; CDR3: CASSLIGKTYEQYF